Below, one TCR beta chain is given with its context. These data are taken from a study of CD8+ T cells in alopecia areata. Study in general: Tofacitinib therapy lasting 6 to 18 months was followed by 6 months off drug.

Extracted RNA was reverse transcribed into cDNA, the sequencing template. Measured with immunoSEQ multiplex PCR; TCRdb has only the in-frame clones, and not every one. The data hold about 190,000 clones, with 50% to 60% observed a single time. Peripheral blood, together with lesional scalp punch biopsies, was collected from alopecia areata patients. Investigators sorted PBMCs to obtain both CD4+ and CD8+ T cells. Looked up from germline, CDR1 is GTSNPN and CDR2 is SVGIG (reference sequence). The V gene lost 4 bases and the J gene lost 6 bases, with 13 bases spanning the gap. This CDR3 comprises 12 residues.

Material: CD4+ T cells sorted from blood, obtained at week 0. This chain joins TRBV30 and TRBJ2-7; perhaps TRBD2 as D (5 bases). This clonotype originated in a human donor with alopecia areata. This CDR3 reads CAWTISRGEQYF. The DNA of the CDR3 is TGTGCCTGGACCATATCCCGGGGCGAGCAGTACTTC.